Shown below are 9 T cell receptor beta chains from a single sample sequenced in a study of T cells after yellow fever vaccination (dated by TCRdb to 2018 to 2020). Taken with the paper, the label for treatment or condition translates to: live attenuated yellow fever vaccine strain. Library preparation was by 5' RACE. These reads were obtained on an Illumina HiSeq 2500. In-frame beta chains were kept once TCRdb had trimmed the public reads at Q25 with fastp and called clones with MiXCR. Rows matching on CDR3 protein sequence are summarized as one entry with the most common DNA and genes. This sample gives a few hundred thousand distinct CDR3 sequences in total; 8.7% of them show up just once. The top ten constitute around 17% of the sample. The sequences come from PBMCs, collected on the day of the first yellow fever vaccination. Receptors originate from a man between 18 and 29 years old who received the YFV17D yellow fever vaccine.

This clonotype was observed a handful of times. The chain combines TRBV4-1 with TRBJ2-3, with a weak D call TRBD2 (5 bases). Trimming cost V 3 bases and J 3 bases, with 16 bases left between them. Germline assignment: CDR1 MGHRA and CDR2 YSYEKL. CDR3 length: 16 residues. As DNA, the CDR3 is TGCGCCAGCAGCCATATGAGGGTTCGGGGAACAGATACGCAGTATTTT. This sequence encodes CASSHMRVRGTDTQYF.

This clonotype was detected many times. The gene calls are TRBV11-2 and TRBJ2-3, with D maybe TRBD2 (7 bases). Germline CDR1 is SGHAT and CDR2 is FQNNGV. Trimming removed 5 bases from V and 0 bases from J, with 12 bases in between. This CDR3 is 15 amino acids long. The CDR3 region is CASSKGGGSTDTQYF. The DNA for the CDR3 is TGTGCCAGCAGCAAAGGGGGGGGAAGCACAGATACGCAGTATTTT.

This clonotype has a handful of counts. This chain connects TRBV5-5 to TRBJ1-4, with D hard to call. V dropped 1 base and J dropped 8 bases, with 9 bases sitting between them. The CDR3 contains 13 residues. Germline CDR1 reads SGHKS; CDR2 reads YYEKEE (reference sequence). CDR3 amino acids: CASSLSGGEKLFF. CDR3 DNA: TGTGCCAGCAGCTTGTCGGGAGGAGAAAAACTGTTTTTT.

This clonotype was picked up one time. A much larger clone sits a single nucleotide away, making a read error possible. The chain joins TRBV2 to TRBJ2-1, with D perhaps being TRBD1 or TRBD2 (5 bases each). The CDR3 contains 11 residues. The germline V and J ends were trimmed by 4 bases and 11 bases, with 9 bases remaining between them. Germline CDR1 SNHLY, CDR2 FYNNEI. This chain's CDR3 is CASSGDDKQFF. The CDR3 DNA is TGTGCCAGCAGTGGGGACGATAAGCAGTTCTTC.

This clonotype was recorded a few times. V usage is TRBV5-4 and J usage is TRBJ2-7, with 11 bases aligning to TRBD1. J was trimmed by 7 bases and V by 4 bases; bases with no gene match: 10. The CDR3 has 15 amino acids. CDR1 SGHNT and CDR2 YYREEE come from the germline V gene (reference sequence). CDR3 nucleotides: TGTGCCAGCAGCAGGCCGGGACAGGGGGATATGGAGCAGTACTTC. It encodes CASSRPGQGDMEQYF.

The chain combines TRBV6-5 with TRBJ1-2, with D possibly matching TRBD1 (5 bases). V gave up 4 bases and J gave up 5 bases, with 20 bases separating them. The CDR3 contains 16 residues. CDR1 and CDR2 (germline): MNHEY, SVGAGI. CDR3: CASSSMTLLRVYGYTF. The CDR3 nucleotides read TGTGCCAGCAGTTCCATGACGCTACTCAGGGTTTATGGCTACACCTTC.

This clonotype was seen repeatedly, ten times or more. V is TRBV5-1 and J is TRBJ2-1; 12 bases are a match to TRBD2. V was pared by 2 bases and J by 7 bases, with 10 bases of the junction left unmatched. This CDR3 region has 17 residues. Germline CDR1 reads SGHRS; CDR2 reads YFSETQ. CDR3 DNA: TGCGCCAGCAGCTTAGTGACTAGCGGGGGAAACGCAAATGAGCAGTTCTTC. Protein sequence: CASSLVTSGGNANEQFF. The entire variable domain, with the rest obtained from reference TRBV5-1 and TRBJ2-1, is as follows: KAGVTQTPRYLIKTRGQQVTLSCSPISGHRSVSWYQQTPGQGLQFLFEYFSETQRNKGNFPGRFSGRQFSNSRSEMNVSTLELGDSALYLCASSLVTSGGNANEQFFGPGTRLTVL.

J is TRBJ2-3 and V is TRBV14; maybe TRBD2 (6 bases). V was clipped by 0 bases and J by 4 bases, with 14 bases between them. This CDR3 contains 16 residues. The germline CDR1 and CDR2 sequences are SGHDN and FVKESK. CDR3 sequence (DNA): TGTGCCAGCAGCCAAGAAGATCGGGACTTCCCAGATACGCAGTATTTT. Translating it yields CASSQEDRDFPDTQYF.

This chain joins TRBV4-1 and TRBJ2-7; 7 bases line up with TRBD1. V dropped 1 base and J dropped 7; count of bases not matched to a gene: 1. The CDR3 contains 12 residues. Germline V CDR1 and CDR2: MGHRA, YSYEKL. CDR3 residues: CASSQVRGEQYF. Written as DNA, the CDR3 is TGCGCCAGCAGCCAAGTCAGGGGGGAGCAGTACTTC.